The clone carrying this T cell receptor beta chain was seen once. Antigen: not known. These data are taken from a study of T cell responses to AZD1222 COVID-19 vaccine. Unmatched junction bases numbered 14, after V lost 7 bases and J lost 2 bases. The CDR3 contains 18 residues. Germline V gene lookup returns CDR1 WSHSY and CDR2 SAAADI. Clones were sequenced by immunoSEQ multiplex PCR, and TCRdb holds only the in-frame ones, with some missing. The table has approximately 220,000 clones, approximately 94% seen once. Overall study findings and caveats: White British ancestry dominated among donors, who included more females, and clonal diversity was possibly underestimated. Only a handful of AZD1222 recipients, several in all, had baseline seropositivity. Spike-specific TCR breadth and depth were elevated following two AZD1222 doses.

This receptor was taken from an adult in good health. The J gene is TRBJ2-2, the V gene TRBV10-2, with 9 bases fitting TRBD2. The specimen was peripheral blood, collected on day 0 of MenACWY control vaccination. The CDR3 region has the DNA TGCGCCAGCATTCGGGATAGCGGGGGCCCCCCTAACACCGGGGAGCTGTTTTTT. This translates into CASIRDSGGPPNTGELFF.